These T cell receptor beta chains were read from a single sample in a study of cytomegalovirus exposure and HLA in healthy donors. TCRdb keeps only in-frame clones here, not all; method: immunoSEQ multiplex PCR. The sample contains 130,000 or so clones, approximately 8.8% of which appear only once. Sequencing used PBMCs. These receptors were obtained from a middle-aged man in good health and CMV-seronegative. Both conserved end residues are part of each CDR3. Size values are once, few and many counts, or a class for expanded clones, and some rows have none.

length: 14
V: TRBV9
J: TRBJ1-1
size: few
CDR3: CASSVEQGDTEAFF

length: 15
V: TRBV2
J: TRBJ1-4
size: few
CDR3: CATRDRDSRGEKLFF

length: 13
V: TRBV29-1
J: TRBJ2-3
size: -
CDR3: CSAGQGAADTQYF

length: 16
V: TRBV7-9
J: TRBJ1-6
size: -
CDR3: CASSFPPGQGNSPLHF

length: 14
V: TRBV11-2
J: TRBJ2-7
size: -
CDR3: CASSLGGLVPRQYF

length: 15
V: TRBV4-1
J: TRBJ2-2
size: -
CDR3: CASSQDRLNTGELFF

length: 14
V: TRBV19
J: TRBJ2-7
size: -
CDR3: CASSSGGARNEQYF

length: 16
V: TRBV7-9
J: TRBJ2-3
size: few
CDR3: CASSPQGRSSTDTQYF

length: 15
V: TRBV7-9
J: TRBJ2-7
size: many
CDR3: CASSPLDRGTYEQYF

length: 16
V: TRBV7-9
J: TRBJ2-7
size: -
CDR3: CASSLGGLRQGGEQYF

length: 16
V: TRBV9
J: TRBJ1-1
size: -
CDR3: CASSPNTWAGNTEAFF

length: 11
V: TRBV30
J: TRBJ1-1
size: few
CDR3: CAWRMTGKAFF

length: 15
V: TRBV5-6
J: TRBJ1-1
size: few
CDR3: CASSRVPTVNTEAFF

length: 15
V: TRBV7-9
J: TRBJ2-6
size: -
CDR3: CASSLAGLGANVLTF

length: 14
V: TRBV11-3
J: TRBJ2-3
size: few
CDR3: CASSPTPTSDTQYF

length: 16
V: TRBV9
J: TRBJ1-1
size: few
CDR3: CASSSPGGGAGTEAFF

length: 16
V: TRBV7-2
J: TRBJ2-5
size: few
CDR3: CASSLRPRTDQETQYF

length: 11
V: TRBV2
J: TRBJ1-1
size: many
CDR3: CASSEQSEAFF

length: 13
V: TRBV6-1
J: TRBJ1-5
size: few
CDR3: CASSTGENQPQHF

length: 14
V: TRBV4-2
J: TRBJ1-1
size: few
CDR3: CASSGQGANTEAFF

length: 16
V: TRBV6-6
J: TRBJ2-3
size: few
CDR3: CASSYFQTGEEDTQYF

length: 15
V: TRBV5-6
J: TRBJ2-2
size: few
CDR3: CASSLGLRDFGELFF

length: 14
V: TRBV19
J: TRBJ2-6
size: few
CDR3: CASSSGAGANVLTF

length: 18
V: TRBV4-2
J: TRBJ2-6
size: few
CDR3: CASSPRDSDYSGANVLTF

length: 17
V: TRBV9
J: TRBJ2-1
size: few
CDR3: CASSVQIDSYQPNEQFF

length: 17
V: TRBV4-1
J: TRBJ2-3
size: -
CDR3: CASTQSSYFPSTDTQYF

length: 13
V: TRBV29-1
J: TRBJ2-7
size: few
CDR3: CSVGAANSYEQYF

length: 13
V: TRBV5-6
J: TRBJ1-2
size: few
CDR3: CASSFQGSYGYTF

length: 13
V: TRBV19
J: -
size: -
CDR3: CASSTPTGGEQYF

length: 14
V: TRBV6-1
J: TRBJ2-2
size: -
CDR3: CASSGRGATGELFF

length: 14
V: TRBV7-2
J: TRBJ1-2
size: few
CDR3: CASSLGGGAYGYTF

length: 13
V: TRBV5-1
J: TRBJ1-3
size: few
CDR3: CASSLAGRNTIYF

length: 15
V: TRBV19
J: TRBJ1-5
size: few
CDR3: CASSPLGQGNQPQHF

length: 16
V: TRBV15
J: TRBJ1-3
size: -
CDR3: CATSRDVQGSGNTIYF

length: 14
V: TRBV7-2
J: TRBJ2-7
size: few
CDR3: CASSLPGQGSEQYF

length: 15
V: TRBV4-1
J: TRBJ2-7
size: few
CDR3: CASSQEQGGSYEQYF

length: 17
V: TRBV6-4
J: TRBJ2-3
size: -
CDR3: CASSDSWAGGGTDTQYF

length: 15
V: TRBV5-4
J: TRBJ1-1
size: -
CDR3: CASSPLGQLPTEAFF

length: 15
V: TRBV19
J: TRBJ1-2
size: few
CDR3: CASSIGGDGNYGYTF